This TCR beta chain was recorded in a study of T cell changes during pregnancy in multiple sclerosis. Germline CDR1 reads LGHNA; CDR2 reads YSLEER. Trimming removed 3 bases from V and 0 bases from J, with 12 bases in between. There are 16 residues in the CDR3. The repertoire was sequenced with immunoSEQ multiplex PCR; TCRdb's copy has only in-frame clones and lacks some. The table has 30,000 or so clones, 93% seen once; the top ten hold around 0.44%. This sequence originates from a female donor with multiple sclerosis, enrolled in a pregnancy study. This specimen consisted of CD4+ T cells from peripheral blood mononuclear cells, obtained after pregnancy. This chain uses TRBV4-3 with TRBJ1-3, with D possibly TRBD1 on 6 matching bases. CDR3 residues: CASSQGTGISGNTIYF. The DNA of the CDR3 is TGCGCCAGCAGCCAGGGAACAGGGATCTCTGGAAACACCATATATTTT.